This T cell receptor beta chain derives from a study of regulatory T cells in long-lasting Graves disease. Time point denoted: newly diagnosed GD, antithyroid drugs for less than 3 months. After RNA was extracted from PBMCs, the TCR library was made from it. Guidelines of the American Thyroid Association were used to diagnose Graves' disease. This clonotype has a count of ten or more. Relying on iRepertoire HTBI primers and Arm-PCR of CDR3 regions, the team built TCR beta libraries. One entry per CDR3 protein, called by TCRdb with MiXCR from the multiplex PCR reads. The sample holds about 500,000 distinct CDR3 sequences, about a sixth seen once. Per germline, CDR1 SGDLS and CDR2 YYNGEE. CDR3 size: 14 residues. Trimming cost V 0 bases and J 1 base, with 7 bases left between them. The same data also contributed to another study, on T cells in Graves' hyperthyroidism and ophthalmopathy.

The source material was peripheral blood mononuclear cells (PBMCs), sampled at new diagnosis, from a patient treated with antithyroid drugs. The sequence derives from a middle-aged man with Graves disease. The V gene is TRBV9, the J gene TRBJ1-1, with a tentative D call TRBD1 (5 bases). CDR3 loop: CASSVGQSNTEAFF. In nucleotides, the CDR3 is TGTGCCAGCAGCGTAGGACAGTCGAACACTGAAGCTTTCTTT.